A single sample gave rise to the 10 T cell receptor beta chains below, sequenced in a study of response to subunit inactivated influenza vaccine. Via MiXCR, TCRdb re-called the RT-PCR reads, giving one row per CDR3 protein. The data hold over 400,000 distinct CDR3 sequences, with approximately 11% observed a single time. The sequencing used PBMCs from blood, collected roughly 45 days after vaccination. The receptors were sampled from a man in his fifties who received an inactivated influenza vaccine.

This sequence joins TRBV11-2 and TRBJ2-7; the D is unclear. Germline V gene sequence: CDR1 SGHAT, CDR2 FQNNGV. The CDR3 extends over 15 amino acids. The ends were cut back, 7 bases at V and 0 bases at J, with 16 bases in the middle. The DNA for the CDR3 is TGTGCCAGCACCACGCAGATGGAAGGCTCCTACGAGCAGTACTTC. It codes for CASTTQMEGSYEQYF.

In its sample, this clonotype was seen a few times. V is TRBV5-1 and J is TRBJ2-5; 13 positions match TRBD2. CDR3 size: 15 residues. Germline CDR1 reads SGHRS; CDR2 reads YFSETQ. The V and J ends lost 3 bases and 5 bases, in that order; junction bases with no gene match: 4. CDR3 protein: CASSSTSGRAETQYF. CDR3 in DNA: TGCGCCAGCAGCTCAACTAGCGGGAGGGCTGAGACCCAGTACTTC.

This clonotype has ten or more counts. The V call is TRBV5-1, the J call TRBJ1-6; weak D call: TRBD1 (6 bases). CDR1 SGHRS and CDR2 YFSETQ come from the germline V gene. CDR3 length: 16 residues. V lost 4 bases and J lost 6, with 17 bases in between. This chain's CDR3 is CASSVDSQRLNSPLHF. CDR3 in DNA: TGCGCCAGCAGCGTGGACAGTCAGCGCCTTAATTCACCCCTCCACTTT. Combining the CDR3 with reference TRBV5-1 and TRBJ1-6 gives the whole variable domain KAGVTQTPRYLIKTRGQQVTLSCSPISGHRSVSWYQQTPGQGLQFLFEYFSETQRNKGNFPGRFSGRQFSNSRSEMNVSTLELGDSALYLCASSVDSQRLNSPLHFGNGTRLTVT.

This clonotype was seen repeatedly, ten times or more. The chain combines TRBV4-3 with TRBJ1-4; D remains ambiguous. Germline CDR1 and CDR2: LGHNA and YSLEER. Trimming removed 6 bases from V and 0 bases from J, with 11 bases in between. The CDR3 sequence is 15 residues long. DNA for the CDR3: TGCGCCAGCAGTTGGGATGGAGCAACTAATGAAAAACTGTTTTTT. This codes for CASSWDGATNEKLFF.

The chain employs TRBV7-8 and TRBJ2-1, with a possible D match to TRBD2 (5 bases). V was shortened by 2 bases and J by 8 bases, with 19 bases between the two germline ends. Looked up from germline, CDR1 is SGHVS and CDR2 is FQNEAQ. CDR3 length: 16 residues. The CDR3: CASSLFLVGVYHEQFF. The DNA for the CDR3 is TGTGCCAGCAGCTTATTTTTGGTGGGAGTCTATCATGAGCAGTTCTTC.

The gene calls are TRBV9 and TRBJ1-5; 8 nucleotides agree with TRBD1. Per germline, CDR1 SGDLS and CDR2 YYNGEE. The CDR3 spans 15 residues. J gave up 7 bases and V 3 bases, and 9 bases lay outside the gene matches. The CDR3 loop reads CASSARATGDQPQHF. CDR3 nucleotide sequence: TGTGCCAGCAGCGCGCGAGCGACAGGGGACCAGCCCCAGCATTTT.

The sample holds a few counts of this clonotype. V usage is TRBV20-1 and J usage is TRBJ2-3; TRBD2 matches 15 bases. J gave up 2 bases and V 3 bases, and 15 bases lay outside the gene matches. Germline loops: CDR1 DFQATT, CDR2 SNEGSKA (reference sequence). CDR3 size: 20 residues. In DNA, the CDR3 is TGCAGTGCTAGCCCCATAGACGGACTAGCGGGGGGGCCCTTCACAGATACGCAGTATTTT. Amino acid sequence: CSASPIDGLAGGPFTDTQYF.

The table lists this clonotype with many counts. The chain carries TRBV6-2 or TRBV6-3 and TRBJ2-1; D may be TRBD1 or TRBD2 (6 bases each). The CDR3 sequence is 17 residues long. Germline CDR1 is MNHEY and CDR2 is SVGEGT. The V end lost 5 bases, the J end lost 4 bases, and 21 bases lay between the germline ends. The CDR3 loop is CASSIIGGGRLYNEQFF. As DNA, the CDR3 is TGTGCCAGCAGTATAATAGGGGGAGGCCGATTATACAATGAGCAGTTCTTC.

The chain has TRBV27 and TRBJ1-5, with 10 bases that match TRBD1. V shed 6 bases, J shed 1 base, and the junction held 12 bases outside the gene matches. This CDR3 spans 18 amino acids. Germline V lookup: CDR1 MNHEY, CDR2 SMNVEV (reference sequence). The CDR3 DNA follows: TGTGCCAGCAGCCAAGTAGGGACAGGGGCCCGAAGCAATCAGCCCCAGCATTTT. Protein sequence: CASSQVGTGARSNQPQHF.

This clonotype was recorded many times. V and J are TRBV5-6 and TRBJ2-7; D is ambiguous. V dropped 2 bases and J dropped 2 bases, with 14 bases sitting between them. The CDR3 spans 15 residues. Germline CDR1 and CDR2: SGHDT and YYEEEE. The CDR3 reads CASSLGFSSPYEQYF. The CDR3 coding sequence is TGTGCCAGCAGCTTAGGGTTTTCATCCCCCTACGAGCAGTACTTC.